Sequencing of this TCR beta chain was carried out in a study of T cells in women clearing cervical HPV infection. Assay used: immunoSEQ multiplex PCR; TCRdb lists only in-frame clones, some missing. This repertoire includes about 35,000 clones. The specimen sequenced was blood buffy coat. The sequence derives from a woman aged 18-70 years with a cervical HPV16 infection that either progressed to CIN3+ or cleared (not recorded which).

The covered CDR3 bases are TGTGCCAGCAGCTTGGCGCAAGAGACC. It is translated as CASSLAQET. The whole CDR3 reads CASSLAQETQYF. This chain joins TRBV5-6 and TRBJ2-5, with D uncertain. The CDR3 is cut off 3 residues early in the read; its end comes from the germline J gene. Germline V gives CDR1 SGHDT, CDR2 YYEEEE. Trimming took off 0 bases at V and 2 bases at J, with 2 bases between the two ends. The CDR3 runs to 12 residues.